This TCR beta chain is drawn from a study of monozygotic twins with inflammatory bowel disease. Study-wide results and limits: No discrimination was achieved between different T cell subtypes.

To note about this clonotype: Its antigen is unidentified.

TCRdb reprocessed the 5' RACE reads; each CDR3 protein has one entry and no DNA is given. Its listing shows nearly 450,000 distinct CDR3 sequences. This CDR3 comprises 14 residues. The germline CDR1 and CDR2 sequences are DFQATT and SNEGSKA (reference sequence). The specimen sequenced was blood. The clonotype was recovered from a human donor with ulcerative colitis or Crohn's disease, or a healthy co-twin of an affected twin (not recorded which). This chain links TRBV20-1 with TRBJ1-1; absent DNA, TCRdb's TRBD1 call cannot be checked. This chain's CDR3 is CSARSYRVNTEAFF.